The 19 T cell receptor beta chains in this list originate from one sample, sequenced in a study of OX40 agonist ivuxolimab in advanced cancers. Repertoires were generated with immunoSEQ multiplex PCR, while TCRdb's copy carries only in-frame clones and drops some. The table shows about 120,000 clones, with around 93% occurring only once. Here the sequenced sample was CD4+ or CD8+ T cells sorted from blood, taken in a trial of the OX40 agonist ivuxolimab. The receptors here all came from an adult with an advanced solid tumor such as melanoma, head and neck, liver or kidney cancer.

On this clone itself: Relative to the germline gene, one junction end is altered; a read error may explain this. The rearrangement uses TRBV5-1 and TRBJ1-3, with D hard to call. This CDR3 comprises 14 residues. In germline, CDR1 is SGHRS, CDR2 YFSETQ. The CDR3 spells CASKIGESGNTIYF. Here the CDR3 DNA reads TGCGCTAGCAAAATCGGGGAGTCTGGAAACACCATATATTTT.

The CDR3 bases are TGTGCCAGCAGTCGCCCTACTGGGGGGGCAGATACGCAGTATTTT. Its translation: CASSRPTGGADTQYF. This chain links TRBV6-5 with TRBJ2-3; 7 bases map to TRBD2. The CDR3 runs 15 residues. J was trimmed by 4 bases and V by 5 bases; bases with no gene match: 9. Germline V gene sequence: CDR1 MNHEY, CDR2 SVGAGI.

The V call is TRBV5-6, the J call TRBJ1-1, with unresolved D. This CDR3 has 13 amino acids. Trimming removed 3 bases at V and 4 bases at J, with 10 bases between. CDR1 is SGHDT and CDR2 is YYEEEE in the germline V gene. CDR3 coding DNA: TGTGCCAGCAGCTGGGTGTCCGGCACTGAAGCTTTCTTT. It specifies CASSWVSGTEAFF.

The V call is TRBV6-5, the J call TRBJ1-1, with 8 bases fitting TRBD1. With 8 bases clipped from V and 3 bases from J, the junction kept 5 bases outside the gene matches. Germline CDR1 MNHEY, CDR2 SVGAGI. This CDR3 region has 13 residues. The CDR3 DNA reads TGTGCCAGCCGCAGGGGGCGCGACACTGAAGCTTTCTTT. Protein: CASRRGRDTEAFF.

CDR3 in DNA: TGTGCCACCAGCAGAGATCTAGCGGGACCCTCTTTCAACAATGAGCAGTTCTTC. The encoded protein is CATSRDLAGPSFNNEQFF. The V and J genes are TRBV15 and TRBJ2-1; 9 positions agree with TRBD2. With V trimmed by 0 bases and J by 5 bases, 11 bases remained unmatched. Per the germline V gene, CDR1 is LNHNV and CDR2 is YYDKDF (reference sequence). The CDR3 sequence is 18 residues long.

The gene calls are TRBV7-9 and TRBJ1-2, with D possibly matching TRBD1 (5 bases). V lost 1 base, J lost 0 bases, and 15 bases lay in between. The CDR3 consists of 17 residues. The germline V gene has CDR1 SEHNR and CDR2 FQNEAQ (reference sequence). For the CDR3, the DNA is TGTGCCAGCAGCTTAGACGGTGGGGGAGGCCCTAACTATGGCTACACCTTC. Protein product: CASSLDGGGGPNYGYTF.

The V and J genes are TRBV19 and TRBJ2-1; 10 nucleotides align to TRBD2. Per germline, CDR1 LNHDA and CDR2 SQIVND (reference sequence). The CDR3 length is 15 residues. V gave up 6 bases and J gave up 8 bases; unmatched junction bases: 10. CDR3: CASRSVAGGIDEQFF. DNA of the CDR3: TGTGCCAGTAGGAGCGTAGCGGGGGGTATCGATGAGCAGTTCTTC. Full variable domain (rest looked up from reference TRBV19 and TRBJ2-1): DGGITQSPKYLFRKEGQNVTLSCEQNLNHDAMYWYRQDPGQGLRLIYYSQIVNDFQKGDIAEGYSVSREKKESFPLTVTSAQKNPTAFYLCASRSVAGGIDEQFFGPGTRLTVL.

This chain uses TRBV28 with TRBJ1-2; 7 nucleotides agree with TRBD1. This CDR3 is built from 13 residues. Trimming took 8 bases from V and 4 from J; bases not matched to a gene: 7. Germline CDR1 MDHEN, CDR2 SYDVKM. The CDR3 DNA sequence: TGTGCCAGCGGAGGGGGCTTGAGCTATGGCTACACCTTC. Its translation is CASGGGLSYGYTF.

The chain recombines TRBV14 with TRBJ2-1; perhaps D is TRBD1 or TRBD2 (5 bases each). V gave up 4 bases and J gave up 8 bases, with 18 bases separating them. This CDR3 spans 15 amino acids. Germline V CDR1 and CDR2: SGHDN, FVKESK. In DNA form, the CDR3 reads TGTGCCAGCAGCCCCGGGACCCCCGTGATCTATGAGCAGTTCTTC. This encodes CASSPGTPVIYEQFF.

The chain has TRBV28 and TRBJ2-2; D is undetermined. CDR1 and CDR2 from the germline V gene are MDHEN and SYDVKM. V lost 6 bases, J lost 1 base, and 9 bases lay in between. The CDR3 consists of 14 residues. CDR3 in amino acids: CASRTDGNTGELFF. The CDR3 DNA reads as TGTGCCAGCAGAACCGACGGGAACACCGGGGAGCTGTTTTTT.

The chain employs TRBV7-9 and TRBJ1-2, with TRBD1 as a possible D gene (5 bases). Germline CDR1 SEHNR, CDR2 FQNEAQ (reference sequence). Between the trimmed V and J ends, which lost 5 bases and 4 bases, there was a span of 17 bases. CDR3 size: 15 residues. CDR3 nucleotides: TGTGCCAGCAGCCCCGTGAGCGTACAGGTCTATGGCTACACCTTC. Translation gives CASSPVSVQVYGYTF.

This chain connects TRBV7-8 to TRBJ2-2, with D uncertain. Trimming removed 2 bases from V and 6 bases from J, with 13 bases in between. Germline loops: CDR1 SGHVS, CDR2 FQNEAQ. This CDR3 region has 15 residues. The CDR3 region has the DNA TGTGCCAGCAGCTTAAGACGCCTACCACCCGGGGAGCTGTTTTTT. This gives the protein CASSLRRLPPGELFF.

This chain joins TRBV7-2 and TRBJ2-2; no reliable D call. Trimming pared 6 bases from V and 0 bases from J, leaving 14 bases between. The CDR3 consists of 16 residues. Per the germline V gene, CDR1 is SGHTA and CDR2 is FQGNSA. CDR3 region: CASRFQGQANTGELFF. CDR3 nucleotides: TGTGCCAGCAGATTCCAAGGGCAGGCGAACACCGGGGAGCTGTTTTTT.

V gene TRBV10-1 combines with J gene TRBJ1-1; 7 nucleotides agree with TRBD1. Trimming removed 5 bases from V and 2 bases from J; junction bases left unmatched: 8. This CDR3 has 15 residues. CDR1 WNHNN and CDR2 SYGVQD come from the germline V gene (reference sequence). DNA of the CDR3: TGCGCCAGCAGTTTCGCCCGACAGGGAAACACTGAAGCTTTCTTT. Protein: CASSFARQGNTEAFF.

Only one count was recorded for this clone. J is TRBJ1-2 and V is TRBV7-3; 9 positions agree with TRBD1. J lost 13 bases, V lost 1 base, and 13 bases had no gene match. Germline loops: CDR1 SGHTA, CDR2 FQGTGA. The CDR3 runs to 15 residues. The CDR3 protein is CASSLKGTGSEACTF. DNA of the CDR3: TGTGCCAGCAGCTTAAAAGGGACAGGGTCCGAGGCGTGCACCTTC. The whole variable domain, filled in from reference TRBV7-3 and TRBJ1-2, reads GAGVSQTPSNKVTEKGKYVELRCDPISGHTALYWYRQSLGQGPEFLIYFQGTGAADDSGLPNDRFFAVRPEGSVSTLKIQRTERGDSAVYLCASSLKGTGSEACTFGSGTRLTVV.

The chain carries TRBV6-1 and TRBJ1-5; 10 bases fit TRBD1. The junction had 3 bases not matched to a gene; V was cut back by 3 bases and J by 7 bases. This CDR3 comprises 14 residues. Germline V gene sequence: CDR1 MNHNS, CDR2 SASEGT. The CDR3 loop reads CASSDRDRGQPQHF. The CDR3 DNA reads TGTGCCAGCAGTGACCGGGACAGGGGACAGCCCCAGCATTTT.

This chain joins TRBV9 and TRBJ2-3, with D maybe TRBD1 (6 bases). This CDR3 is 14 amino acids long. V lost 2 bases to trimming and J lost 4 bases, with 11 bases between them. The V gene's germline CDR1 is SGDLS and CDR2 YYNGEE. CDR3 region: CASSVRTGPDTQYF. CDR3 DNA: TGTGCCAGCAGCGTTCGCACAGGGCCAGATACGCAGTATTTT.

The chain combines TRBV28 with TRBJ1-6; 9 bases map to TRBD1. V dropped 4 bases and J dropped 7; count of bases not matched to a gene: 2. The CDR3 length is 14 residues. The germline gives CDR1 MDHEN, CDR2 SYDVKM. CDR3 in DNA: TGTGCCAGCAGTTCGGGACAGGGAAATTCACCCCTCCACTTT. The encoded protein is CASSSGQGNSPLHF.

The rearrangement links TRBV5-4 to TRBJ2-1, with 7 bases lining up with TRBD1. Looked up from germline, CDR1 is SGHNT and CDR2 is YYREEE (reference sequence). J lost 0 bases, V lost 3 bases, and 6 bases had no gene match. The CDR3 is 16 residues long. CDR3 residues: CASSSATGSSYNEQFF. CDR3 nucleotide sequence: TGTGCCAGCAGCTCAGCGACAGGGAGCTCCTACAATGAGCAGTTCTTC. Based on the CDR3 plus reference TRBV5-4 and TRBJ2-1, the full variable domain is ETGVTQSPTHLIKTRGQQVTLRCSSQSGHNTVSWYQQALGQGPQFIFQYYREEENGRGNFPPRFSGLQFPNYSSELNVNALELDDSALYLCASSSATGSSYNEQFFGPGTRLTVL.